This TCR beta chain was sequenced during a study of T cells in Graves' hyperthyroidism and ophthalmopathy. The hyperthyroidism patients had all been newly diagnosed, and their disease duration was under 2 months. Their ages ranged from 18 to 65 years. Researchers barred patients who had uncontrolled infection, other autoimmune disease, pregnancy or lactation. The CDR3 is 14 amino acids. The junction had 10 bases not matched to a gene; V was cut back by 7 bases and J by 8 bases. CDR1 SGHDT and CDR2 YYEEEE come from the germline V gene. Amplified TCR beta CDR3 regions came from RNA transcripts. With the HTBI primer set, the TCR CDR3 went through a first round of RT-PCR. TCRdb re-called the multiplex PCR reads with MiXCR, one entry per CDR3 protein. The data hold 550,000 to 850,000 distinct CDR3 sequences, with 15% to 20% observed a single time.

Sequencing was done on a sample of blood. This chain joins TRBV5-6 and TRBJ2-1; TRBD1 matches at 9 bases. The sequence derives from a woman aged 50 to 60 with Graves' hyperthyroidism that later progressed to Graves' ophthalmopathy. The CDR3 DNA reads as TGTGCCAGCGACACCGGGACAGGGTACCATGAGCAGTTCTTC. As protein: CASDTGTGYHEQFF.